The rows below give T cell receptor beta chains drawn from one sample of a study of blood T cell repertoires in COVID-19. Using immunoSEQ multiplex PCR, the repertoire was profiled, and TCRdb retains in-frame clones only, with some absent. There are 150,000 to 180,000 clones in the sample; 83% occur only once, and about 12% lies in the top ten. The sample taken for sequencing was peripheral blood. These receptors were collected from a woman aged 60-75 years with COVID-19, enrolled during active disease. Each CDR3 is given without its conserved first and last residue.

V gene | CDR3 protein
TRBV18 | ASSQGQGAPC
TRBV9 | ASSSQGTDYGYT
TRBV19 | ASSIAGSNQPQH
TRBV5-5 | ASSQTGGEFNEQF
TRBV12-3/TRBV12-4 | ASSTLGNTIY
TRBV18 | ASSPLDSVGSNQPQH
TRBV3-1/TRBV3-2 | ASSPQRGGTGELF
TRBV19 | ASSEQSPSYGYT
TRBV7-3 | ASSLGTGQF
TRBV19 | ASSGAGAGNIQY
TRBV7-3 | ASSLEGGGGMRKTQY
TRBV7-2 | ASSLTPGYYGYT
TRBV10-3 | AISEQRDTQY
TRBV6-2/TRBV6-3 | ASSYSRLSDRYGYT
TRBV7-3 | ASSLTSWREAPTTQY